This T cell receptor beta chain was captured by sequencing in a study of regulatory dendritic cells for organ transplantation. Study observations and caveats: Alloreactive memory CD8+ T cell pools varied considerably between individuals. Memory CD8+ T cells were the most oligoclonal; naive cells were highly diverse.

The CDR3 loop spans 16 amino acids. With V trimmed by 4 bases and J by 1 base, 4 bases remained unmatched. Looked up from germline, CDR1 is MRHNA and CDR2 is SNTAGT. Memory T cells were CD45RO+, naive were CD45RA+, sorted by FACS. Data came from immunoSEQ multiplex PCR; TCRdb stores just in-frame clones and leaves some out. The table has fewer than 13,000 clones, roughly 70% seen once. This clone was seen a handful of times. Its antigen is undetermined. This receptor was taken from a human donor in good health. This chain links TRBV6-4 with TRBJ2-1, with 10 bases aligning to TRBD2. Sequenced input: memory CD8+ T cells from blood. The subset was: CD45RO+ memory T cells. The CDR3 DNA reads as TGTGCCAGCAGTGGGGATAGCGGGGGGTCCTACAATGAGCAGTTCTTC. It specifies CASSGDSGGSYNEQFF.